The sequence of this T cell receptor beta chain was determined in a study of cytomegalovirus exposure and HLA in healthy donors. The CDR3 extends over 14 amino acids. Germline CDR1 SGHDT, CDR2 YYEEEE. Losses at the gene ends were 2 bases for V and 4 bases for J; bases not matched to a gene: 2. PCR used 60 Vbeta primers and 13 Jbeta primers. The data were produced by immunoSEQ multiplex PCR, yet TCRdb's version contains in-frame clones alone and is incomplete. The table records approximately 97,000 clones, roughly three quarters of them present only once. Findings of the study overall: Prior analysis indicated that the majority of TCR beta V segments exhibited productivity approximately 90% or approximately 30% of the time.

Worth noting for this clone: Antigen unknown. Other nucleotide sequences in the sample specify the same CDR3.

This clonotype was sampled from a male donor in good health and CMV-seropositive. This chain joins TRBV5-6 and TRBJ1-1, with TRBD1 matching 10 bases. Material for sequencing was PBMCs. The CDR3 DNA reads TGTGCCAGCAGCTTCGGACAGGGGGGCACTGAAGCTTTCTTT. Protein: CASSFGQGGTEAFF.